Following are 13 T cell receptor beta chains from one sample sequenced in a study of beta chain features in type 1 diabetes. Every isolated RNA sample was fully reverse transcribed, so sequencing captured expressed TCRB transcripts. TCRdb keeps only in-frame clones here, not all; method: immunoSEQ multiplex PCR. The sample carries over 700,000 clones, roughly 17% recorded once. Specimen: naive CD4+ T cells from blood. The origin of the receptors is a young woman in good health.

The chain recombines TRBV29-1 with TRBJ2-7; D possibly uses TRBD1 or TRBD2 (5 bases each). V lost 7 bases to trimming and J lost 1 base, with 14 bases between them. CDR3 length: 13 amino acids. Germline loops: CDR1 SQVTM, CDR2 ANQGSEA. The CDR3 DNA is TGCAGCGGACGGGACCATATTTCCTACGAGCAGTACTTC. Translating gives CSGRDHISYEQYF.

This clone has a count of ten or more. This chain uses TRBV5-4 with TRBJ2-1, with D perhaps TRBD2 (6 bases). V was cut by 9 bases and J by 9 bases, with 16 bases left in between. Germline-derived CDR1 and CDR2 are SGHNT and YYREEE (reference sequence). The CDR3 covers 12 residues. The CDR3 loop reads CATRVAGSEQFF. CDR3 bases: TGTGCCACCCGAGTCGCGGGGAGTGAGCAGTTCTTC.

The table lists this clone with a few counts. The chain employs TRBV11-2 and TRBJ2-2; TRBD2 aligns across 8 bases. The germline V gene has CDR1 SGHAT and CDR2 FQNNGV. The V and J ends lost 6 bases and 2 bases, in that order; junction bases with no gene match: 2. The CDR3 has 14 residues. The CDR3 reads CASSSGTNTGELFF. CDR3 in DNA: TGTGCCAGCAGTAGCGGGACCAACACCGGGGAGCTGTTTTTT.

Details on this clone: Other nucleotide sequences from this sample produce the same CDR3. J is TRBJ1-1 and V is TRBV7-9; D is unresolved. Germline-derived CDR1 and CDR2 are SEHNR and FQNEAQ (reference sequence). The CDR3 runs to 13 residues. V lost 1 base to trimming and J lost 0 bases, with 3 bases between them. CDR3 protein: CASSLEVNTEAFF. In DNA, the CDR3 is TGTGCCAGCAGCTTAGAGGTGAACACTGAAGCTTTCTTT. The full variable domain, rest sourced from reference TRBV7-9 and TRBJ1-1, is DTGVSQNPRHKITKRGQNVTFRCDPISEHNRLYWYRQTLGQGPEFLTYFQNEAQLEKSRLLSDRFSAERPKGSFSTLEIQRTEQGDSAMYLCASSLEVNTEAFFGQGTRLTVV.

This clone was recorded a few times. This sequence joins TRBV7-9 and TRBJ2-1; D might be TRBD2 (6 bases). Deletions cut 2 bases from V and 9 bases from J, with 14 bases between. This CDR3 is 14 amino acids long. CDR1 and CDR2 from the germline V gene are SEHNR and FQNEAQ (reference sequence). CDR3 sequence (DNA): TGTGCCAGCAGCTTAATTCGGGAGTTAGGTGAGCAGTTCTTC. It codes for CASSLIRELGEQFF.

This clone was seen only a few times. V usage is TRBV2 and J usage is TRBJ2-1, with a weak D call TRBD1 (6 bases). V was trimmed by 7 bases and J by 0 bases, leaving 13 bases between them. The CDR3 is made up of 15 amino acids. Germline V CDR1 and CDR2: SNHLY, FYNNEI. Written as DNA, the CDR3 is TGTGCCAGCAAACAGGGCGATAGCTCCTACAATGAGCAGTTCTTC. The encoded protein is CASKQGDSSYNEQFF.

This rearrangement joins TRBV19 to TRBJ1-1; possibly TRBD1 for D (6 bases). The V end was cut by 11 bases, the J end by 0 bases, with 13 bases between. Germline V gene sequence: CDR1 LNHDA, CDR2 SQIVND (reference sequence). The CDR3 spans 13 residues. This chain's CDR3 is CACTGTLNTEAFF. As DNA, the CDR3 is TGTGCCTGTACAGGGACCCTGAACACTGAAGCTTTCTTT.

This clone was observed a handful of times. V gene TRBV18 combines with J gene TRBJ2-2; 8 positions agree with TRBD1. The germline CDR1 and CDR2 sequences are KGHSH and LQKENI. The CDR3 has 14 residues. V dropped 3 bases and J dropped 7; count of bases not matched to a gene: 4. The CDR3 loop reads CASSPRTGIGELFF. In nucleotides, the CDR3 is TGTGCCAGCTCACCGAGGACAGGGATCGGGGAGCTGTTTTTT.

The V gene is TRBV18, the J gene TRBJ1-2; 9 bases agree with TRBD1. V was clipped by 4 bases and J by 2 bases; unmatched bases: 2. The CDR3 consists of 14 residues. Per the germline V gene, CDR1 is KGHSH and CDR2 is LQKENI. CDR3 bases: TGTGCCAGCTCACATGGACAGGGGAACTATGGCTACACCTTC. Its protein is CASSHGQGNYGYTF.

This clone is a singleton in its sample. The gene calls are TRBV11-2 and TRBJ1-2; TRBD1 is a possible D gene (5 bases). Trimming left V 0 bases short and J 3 bases short, with 8 bases between. CDR1 and CDR2 from the germline V gene are SGHAT and FQNNGV. The CDR3 has 14 residues. The CDR3 DNA follows: TGTGCCAGCAGCTTAGACGACAGATACTATGGCTACACCTTC. Encoded protein: CASSLDDRYYGYTF. Full variable domain (outside the CDR3, taken from reference TRBV11-2 and TRBJ1-2): EAGVAQSPRYKIIEKRQSVAFWCNPISGHATLYWYQQILGQGPKLLIQFQNNGVVDDSQLPKDRFSAERLKGVDSTLKIQPAKLEDSAVYLCASSLDDRYYGYTFGSGTRLTVV.

This clone appeared a few times. The V and J genes are TRBV29-1 and TRBJ2-3; 8 positions match TRBD2. Germline V gene data show CDR1 as SQVTM and CDR2 as ANQGSEA. This CDR3 has 16 amino acids. The V segment lost 4 bases and the J segment 4 bases; nucleotides outside the gene matches: 13. DNA of the CDR3: TGCAGCGTTGGTCTGAGGCTAGCGGGCCCCGCAGATACGCAGTATTTT. The encoded protein is CSVGLRLAGPADTQYF.

This clone was seen once. V gene TRBV7-3 combines with J gene TRBJ2-7; 10 bases are shared with TRBD1. V lost 0 bases to trimming and J lost 3 bases; unmatched junction nucleotides: 2. The CDR3 has 15 amino acids. Germline values: CDR1 SGHTA, CDR2 FQGTGA. CDR3 nucleotides: TGTGCCAGCAGCTTAACCCGGGACAGGGGCTACGAGCAGTACTTC. It encodes CASSLTRDRGYEQYF.

The V and J genes are TRBV29-1 and TRBJ1-2; D may be TRBD1 (6 bases). The germline gives CDR1 SQVTM, CDR2 ANQGSEA. The CDR3 totals 11 residues. The V gene lost 6 bases and the J gene lost 7 bases, with 12 bases spanning the gap. CDR3 sequence: CSVGGGGGYTF. DNA for the CDR3: TGCAGCGTGGGAGGGGGAGGTGGCTACACCTTC. The entire variable domain, with the rest obtained from reference TRBV29-1 and TRBJ1-2, is as follows: SAVISQKPSRDICQRGTSLTIQCQVDSQVTMMFWYRQQPGQSLTLIATANQGSEATYESGFVIDKFPISRPNLTFSTLTVSNMSPEDSSIYLCSVGGGGGYTFGSGTRLTVV.